The 24 T cell receptor beta chains in this list originate from one sample, sequenced in a study of blood T cell repertoires in COVID-19. Here immunoSEQ multiplex PCR was the method, and the copy in TCRdb shows in-frame clones only, minus some. Seen here are 300,000 to 350,000 clones, more than 85% observed once, and the top ten hold approximately 4.1%. Sequencing used PBMCs or T cells enriched from blood (not recorded which). Every receptor here comes from a woman aged 25 to 39 who had been exposed to COVID-19.

The chain links TRBV18 to TRBJ1-2, with TRBD1 matching 7 bases. The CDR3 spans 15 residues. V was pared by 2 bases and J by 8 bases, with 11 bases of the junction left unmatched. Per the germline V gene, CDR1 is KGHSH and CDR2 is LQKENI. This CDR3 reads CASSPRGQSAGGYTF. The CDR3 DNA reads as TGTGCCAGCTCACCAAGGGGACAGAGCGCAGGGGGCTACACCTTC.

The chain recombines TRBV10-3 with TRBJ2-5; a possible D gene is TRBD1 (5 bases). CDR3 length: 16 residues. V was pared by 6 bases and J by 4 bases, with 21 bases between. CDR1 and CDR2 from the germline V gene are ENHRY and SYGVKD. CDR3 nucleotides: TGTGCCATCAGCGATCCGGCAGGGATGCATGGAGAGACCCAGTACTTC. This gives the protein CAISDPAGMHGETQYF.

This rearrangement joins TRBV5-8 to TRBJ1-2; the D gene is possibly TRBD1 (5 bases). Trimming removed 0 bases at V and 7 bases at J, with 13 bases between. This CDR3 is built from 14 residues. Germline assignment: CDR1 SGHTS and CDR2 YDEGEE. CDR3 DNA: TGTGCCAGCAGCTTGGTATCACCGGACATTGGCTACACCTTC. This sequence encodes CASSLVSPDIGYTF.

The genes are TRBV13 and TRBJ2-1; no definite D call. CDR3 size: 12 residues. The V end was cut by 0 bases, the J end by 8 bases, with 5 bases between. The germline V gene has CDR1 PRHDT and CDR2 FYEKMQ (reference sequence). The CDR3 coding sequence is TGTGCCAGCAGCTTAGGGGGCTATGAGCAGTTCTTC. This codes for CASSLGGYEQFF.

The CDR3 is CASSRTGAYEQYF. CDR3 coding DNA: TGTGCCAGCAGCCGGACAGGGGCCTACGAGCAGTACTTC. The chain links TRBV7-2 to TRBJ2-7, with 9 bases aligning to TRBD1. CDR3 length: 13 residues. The V and J ends lost 5 bases and 2 bases, in that order; junction bases with no gene match: 1. Germline-derived CDR1 and CDR2 are SGHTA and FQGNSA.

This chain links TRBV24-1 with TRBJ2-7; TRBD1 aligns across 8 bases. V was pared by 5 bases and J by 0 bases, with 8 bases of the junction left unmatched. CDR1 and CDR2 (germline): KGHDR, SFDVKD. The CDR3 totals 16 residues. The CDR3 reads CATSAGGGQGSYEQYF. The DNA of the CDR3 is TGTGCCACCAGTGCCGGGGGCGGACAGGGCTCCTACGAGCAGTACTTC.

The rearrangement uses TRBV7-2 and TRBJ2-7; possibly TRBD1 for D (7 bases). This CDR3 has 13 residues. Germline values: CDR1 SGHTA, CDR2 FQGNSA. V was clipped by 3 bases and J by 7 bases, with 13 bases between them. The CDR3 sequence: CASSLETGREQYF. The CDR3 DNA is TGTGCCAGCAGCTTGGAGACAGGGAGGGAGCAGTACTTC.

This clone was seen only a few times. The chain joins TRBV7-8 to TRBJ2-1; 9 bases map to TRBD2. The trim removed 1 base at V and 4 bases at J, leaving 5 bases unmatched. CDR3 size: 16 residues. From germline, CDR1 is SGHVS and CDR2 FQNEAQ. CDR3 sequence (DNA): TGTGCCAGCAGCTTAGACGCCCTAGCGGGGTACAATGAGCAGTTCTTC. This gives the protein CASSLDALAGYNEQFF.

The chain combines TRBV9 with TRBJ2-3; 10 bases are shared with TRBD2. Germline assignment: CDR1 SGDLS and CDR2 YYNGEE. The trim removed 3 bases at V and 1 base at J, leaving 5 bases unmatched. This CDR3 has 16 amino acids. CDR3 DNA: TGTGCCAGCAGCGCCTACGGACTAGCGGGCACAGATACGCAGTATTTT. Amino acids: CASSAYGLAGTDTQYF. The full variable domain, with the rest looked up from reference TRBV9 and TRBJ2-3, is DSGVTQTPKHLITATGQRVTLRCSPRSGDLSVYWYQQSLDQGLQFLIQYYNGEERAKGNILERFSAQQFPDLHSELNLSSLELGDSALYFCASSAYGLAGTDTQYFGPGTRLTVL.

This chain joins TRBV5-6 and TRBJ1-1, with D unresolved. The CDR3 is 15 amino acids. Germline V gene lookup returns CDR1 SGHDT and CDR2 YYEEEE. The ends were cut back, 4 bases at V and 7 bases at J, with 20 bases in the middle. CDR3 sequence: CASSPGRESGVEAFF. The CDR3 DNA reads TGTGCCAGCAGCCCGGGTAGAGAATCCGGTGTTGAAGCTTTCTTT. Full variable domain (outside the CDR3, taken from reference TRBV5-6 and TRBJ1-1): DAGVTQSPTHLIKTRGQQVTLRCSPKSGHDTVSWYQQALGQGPQFIFQYYEEEERQRGNFPDRFSGHQFPNYSSELNVNALLLGDSALYLCASSPGRESGVEAFFGQGTRLTVV.

The CDR3, as DNA: TGCGCCTCGACGCGAGGCCCTAGAGAAGATACGCAGTATTTT. Translated, it gives CASTRGPREDTQYF. The chain couples TRBV5-1 to TRBJ2-3; D remains unclear. V was cut by 10 bases and J by 5 bases, with 20 bases left in between. The CDR3 is made up of 14 amino acids. Per germline, CDR1 SGHRS and CDR2 YFSETQ.

V and J are TRBV10-3 and TRBJ1-5; 8 bases are a match to TRBD1. The CDR3 has 15 amino acids. Per germline, CDR1 ENHRY and CDR2 SYGVKD. Trimming took 10 bases from V and 5 from J; bases not matched to a gene: 13. The CDR3 coding sequence is TGTGCCACTAGTATCCCTGGACAGGGCGATCAGCCCCAGCATTTT. The encoded protein is CATSIPGQGDQPQHF.

This clone was picked up one time. The chain joins TRBV5-5 to TRBJ2-7; 10 bases match TRBD1. The CDR3 has 16 amino acids. The ends lost 5 bases at V and 3 bases at J; junction bases unmatched: 11. Germline V CDR1 and CDR2: SGHKS, YYEKEE (reference sequence). CDR3 bases: TGTGCCAGCAGTTCTTACCCGACAGGGGGCAACTACGAGCAGTACTTC. Its protein is CASSSYPTGGNYEQYF.

The rearrangement joins TRBV7-9 to TRBJ2-4; a weak D match, TRBD2 (5 bases). Trimming left V 5 bases short and J 0 bases short, with 17 bases between. This CDR3 has 17 residues. Germline CDR1 and CDR2: SEHNR and FQNEAQ (reference sequence). The CDR3 protein is CASSHISLGRAKNIQYF. CDR3 nucleotide sequence: TGTGCCAGCAGCCACATAAGCCTGGGGAGAGCCAAAAACATTCAGTACTTC.

V gene TRBV5-6 combines with J gene TRBJ2-5; TRBD1 might be the D (6 bases). CDR1 and CDR2 (germline): SGHDT, YYEEEE. The CDR3 loop spans 15 amino acids. V lost 5 bases and J 3 bases, leaving 17 bases between the germline ends. The CDR3 coding sequence is TGTGCCAGCAGTTCAACATGGACAGTTGAAGAGACCCAGTACTTC. Translated: CASSSTWTVEETQYF.

The chain couples TRBV6-6 to TRBJ1-6; D unclear. Trimming left V 0 bases short and J 6 bases short, with 12 bases between. This CDR3 contains 16 residues. Germline assignment: CDR1 MNHNY and CDR2 SVGAGI (reference sequence). This chain's CDR3 is CASSYSTVGSNSPLHF. In nucleotides, the CDR3 is TGTGCCAGCAGTTACTCTACAGTCGGATCTAATTCACCCCTCCACTTT.

This clone showed up just a few times. The CDR3 reads CASSNTVDYGYTF. The CDR3 DNA reads TGTGCCAGCAGCAATACAGTGGACTATGGCTACACCTTC. This chain connects TRBV7-9 to TRBJ1-2; D unresolved. The CDR3 is 13 residues long. Trimming left V 5 bases short and J 3 bases short, with 10 bases between. Germline V gene data show CDR1 as SEHNR and CDR2 as FQNEAQ (reference sequence).

V usage is TRBV4-1 and J usage is TRBJ2-1, with 10 bases matching TRBD1. The CDR3 runs to 16 residues. Germline loops: CDR1 MGHRA, CDR2 YSYEKL. V lost 2 bases, J lost 6 bases, and 7 bases stayed unmatched. CDR3 nucleotide sequence: TGCGCCAGCAGCCAAAGTAGACAGGGGGCGGGCAATGAGCAGTTCTTC. Its protein product is CASSQSRQGAGNEQFF.

The chain is built from TRBV19 and TRBJ1-1; the match to TRBD1 covers 11 bases. The CDR3 extends over 15 amino acids. Germline V gene sequence: CDR1 LNHDA, CDR2 SQIVND (reference sequence). After removal of 3 bases from V and 4 bases from J, the junction contained 4 bases not matched to a gene. The CDR3 loop reads CASSIGGQGVTEAFF. The CDR3 DNA follows: TGTGCCAGTAGTATCGGGGGACAGGGGGTCACTGAAGCTTTCTTT.

The table lists this clone with a count of one. The V gene is TRBV18, the J gene TRBJ1-6; tentatively, D is TRBD1 (5 bases). V gave up 3 bases and J gave up 9 bases, with 15 bases separating them. The CDR3 sequence is 15 residues long. Germline loops: CDR1 KGHSH, CDR2 LQKENI. The CDR3 is CASSPSGTGGSPLHF. The CDR3 DNA reads TGTGCCAGCTCACCCTCCGGGACGGGAGGTTCACCCCTCCACTTT.

The chain uses TRBV19 and TRBJ1-3; 7 nucleotides match TRBD1. The germline V gene encodes CDR1 LNHDA and CDR2 SQIVND (reference sequence). The CDR3 runs 14 residues. J was trimmed by 5 bases and V by 4 bases; bases with no gene match: 5. CDR3 in DNA: TGTGCCAGTAGTACCACAGGGGACAGAAACACCATATATTTT. This codes for CASSTTGDRNTIYF.

The chain has TRBV5-1 and TRBJ1-1, with 10 bases matching TRBD1. CDR3 length: 16 amino acids. The germline V gene has CDR1 SGHRS and CDR2 YFSETQ. The ends lost 4 bases at V and 1 base at J; junction bases unmatched: 7. The CDR3 nucleotides are TGCGCCAGCAGCCCGACGACAGGGGGCGGGAACACTGAAGCTTTCTTT. As protein: CASSPTTGGGNTEAFF.

This chain uses TRBV28 with TRBJ1-2; unclear D gene. The CDR3 is 13 residues long. The germline V gene encodes CDR1 MDHEN and CDR2 SYDVKM. Deletions cut 5 bases from V and 1 base from J, with 8 bases between. This CDR3 is CASSNSFNYGYTF. The CDR3 DNA reads TGTGCCAGCAGTAACAGTTTTAACTATGGCTACACCTTC.

The chain recombines TRBV19 with TRBJ1-4; tentative D call: TRBD1 (5 bases). This CDR3 has 18 amino acids. V lost 1 base and J 6 bases, leaving 21 bases between the germline ends. CDR1 is LNHDA and CDR2 is SQIVND in the germline V gene (reference sequence). The CDR3 nucleotides are TGTGCCAGTAGTATAGCCCGGGGACCGTCGGGAGTAGATGAAAAACTGTTTTTT. Translated, it gives CASSIARGPSGVDEKLFF.